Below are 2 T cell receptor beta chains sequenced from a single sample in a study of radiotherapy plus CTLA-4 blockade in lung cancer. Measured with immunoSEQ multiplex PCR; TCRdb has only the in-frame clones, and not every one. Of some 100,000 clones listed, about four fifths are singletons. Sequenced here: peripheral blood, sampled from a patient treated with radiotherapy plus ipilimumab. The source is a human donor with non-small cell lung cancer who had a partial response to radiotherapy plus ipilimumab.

CDR3 in amino acids: CASSSLQGDEKLFF. CDR3 nucleotides: TGCGCCAGCAGCTCACTACAGGGAGATGAAAAACTGTTTTTT. This chain joins TRBV5-1 and TRBJ1-4; D perhaps matches TRBD1 (6 bases). The CDR3 covers 14 residues. Trimming took off 3 bases at V and 6 bases at J, with 12 bases between the two ends. Germline V gives CDR1 SGHRS, CDR2 YFSETQ.

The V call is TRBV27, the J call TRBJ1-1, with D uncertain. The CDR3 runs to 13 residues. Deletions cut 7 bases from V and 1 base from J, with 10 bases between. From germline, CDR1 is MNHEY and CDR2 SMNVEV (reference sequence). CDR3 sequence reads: CASTGFENTEAFF. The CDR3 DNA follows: TGTGCCAGCACAGGCTTTGAGAACACTGAAGCTTTCTTT.